This TCR beta chain derives from a study of blood T cell repertoires in COVID-19 (dated by TCRdb to 2020 to 2021). Study-level background: Samples covering the acute and convalescent phases of COVID-19 were provided by collaborators in the United States, Italy and Spain. The material from the prospective study consisted of cDNA or gDNA derived from T cells, B-cell-depleted T cells, or PBMCs. The sample metadata nearly always contained a de-identified subject ID, COVID-19 status, age in years and sex. The repertoires were made available in a free public database intended to serve as a resource for research on the immune response to SARS-CoV-2. Deeply sampled blood TCRbeta repertoires from subjects exposed to, actively infected with, or recovered from COVID-19 were included in the dataset. Where available, HLA class I and class II types were obtained from metadata supplied by the sample provider rather than from assay-based typing. The samples were drawn from two sources: the first 160 participants of the ongoing ImmuneRACE study, and some 1,300 subjects contributed by 6 global collaborators. Beyond this particular receptor, the publication reports: The amount of clinical and demographic metadata varied by source and participant and was provided uncurated.

CDR1 and CDR2 are read off the germline V gene as SGHDT and YYEEEE. The CDR3 contains 14 residues, cysteine and phenylalanine counted. Only the CDR3 region is kept as DNA, spanning 42 bases read in frame from base 1. V has 5 bases trimmed and J has 0 bases trimmed; junction bases matching no gene number 2. As for this clone: Its antigen is not yet known. Base qualities are missing; no much larger clone stands one base away.

Participants in the prospective study were enrolled through a virtual design, were aged about 18 to 100 years, and lived in about two dozen United States geographic areas. Cohort assignment in the prospective study relied on participant-reported clinical history from a screening survey and a study questionnaire. For ImmuneRACE Cohort 3, a participant was defined as recovered based on two consecutive negative NP/OP PCR tests, clearance by a healthcare professional, or resolution of symptoms. Each participant in the prospective study had whole blood, serum and a nasopharyngeal or oropharyngeal swab collected by mobile phlebotomists. Over an approximately 2-month period, participants in the prospective study had the option of providing additional blood draws and questionnaires. Before DNA extraction, prospective study blood samples were shipped either frozen or at room temperature. TCRbeta CDR3 regions were amplified from genomic DNA using the immunoSEQ Assay, a bias-controlled multiplex PCR. Per the authors' processing: Nucleated cell counts per sample were estimated from amplification of reference gene primers within the assay. To quantify the absolute abundance of each unique TCRbeta CDR3 rearrangement, sequence reads were collapsed and filtered. Productive Simpson clonality was computed per sample as the square root of Simpson's diversity index over productive rearrangements. TCRdb limited this immuneACCESS table to in-frame rearrangements with V and J called. A share of clones is missing; checked studies link under half to unresolved V genes, and the rest is unexplained. That table supplies the V and J calls and clone size; D and trimming were determined from the DNA. This sample lists about 300,000 clones; 70% to 90% were detected once. The top ten clonotypes cover around 2.1% of the sample.

This clonotype was obtained from a man aged 25 to 40 who had recovered from COVID-19. The sample taken for sequencing was PBMCs or T cells enriched from blood (not recorded which). The chain uses TRBV5-6 and TRBJ2-1; 7 bases in the junction line up with TRBD1. The bases read TGTGCCAGCAGGTGGGACAGCTCCTACAATGAGCAGTTCTTC. This sequence encodes CASRWDSSYNEQFF.